These 17 T cell receptor beta chains originate from one sample sequenced in a study of blood T cell repertoires in COVID-19 (dated by TCRdb to the early 2020s). Receptors were amplified or captured by the immunoSEQ multiplex PCR assay. TCRdb took over this immuneACCESS table, retaining in-frame rearrangements with V and J assigned. Such tables are incomplete; in checked studies, under half of the missing clones stem from an unresolved V gene, and the remainder is unexplained. The sample has around 100,000 clones on record, around nine tenths of them singletons. The ten biggest clones cover over 1.5% of the sample. Material for sequencing was peripheral blood. Receptors originate from a man older than 75 with acute or convalescent COVID-19.

The gene calls are TRBV28 and TRBJ2-3, with TRBD2 matching over 16 bases. This CDR3 has 17 residues. Looked up from germline, CDR1 is MDHEN and CDR2 is SYDVKM. After removal of 6 bases from V and 5 bases from J, the junction contained 8 bases not matched to a gene. Written as DNA, the CDR3 is TGTGCCAGCAGCACCGGGACTAGCGGGAGGGAAGGAGATACGCAGTATTTT. Amino acid sequence: CASSTGTSGREGDTQYF.

The chain joins TRBV19 to TRBJ1-5; D is ambiguous. The CDR3 is 12 amino acids. The germline V gene encodes CDR1 LNHDA and CDR2 SQIVND (reference sequence). Trimming shortened V by 8 bases and J by 1 base, and 6 bases separated the two germline ends. CDR3 DNA sequence: TGTGCCAGTTTGCGAAGCAATCAGCCCCAGCATTTT. Protein product: CASLRSNQPQHF. Full variable domain (missing parts from reference TRBV19 and TRBJ1-5): DGGITQSPKYLFRKEGQNVTLSCEQNLNHDAMYWYRQDPGQGLRLIYYSQIVNDFQKGDIAEGYSVSREKKESFPLTVTSAQKNPTAFYLCASLRSNQPQHFGDGTRLSIL.

This clone was picked up one time. This chain uses TRBV7-3 with TRBJ2-3; TRBD2 agrees at 7 bases. This CDR3 has 17 residues. The trim removed 5 bases at V and 2 bases at J, leaving 13 bases unmatched. Germline CDR1 is SGHTA and CDR2 is FQGTGA. The CDR3 bases are TGTGCCAGCAGCCCCCGCGCGGATAGCGGGTACACAGATACGCAGTATTTT. Protein product: CASSPRADSGYTDTQYF.

This clone has a single count. The chain uses TRBV7-2 and TRBJ2-7; no clear D gene. V gave up 2 bases and J gave up 1 base, with 6 bases separating them. The CDR3 totals 13 residues. Germline V gene data show CDR1 as SGHTA and CDR2 as FQGNSA. CDR3 nucleotides: TGTGCCAGCAGCTTAAGCTCTTCCTACGAGCAGTACTTC. The encoded protein is CASSLSSSYEQYF. The variable domain in full, completed from reference TRBV7-2 and TRBJ2-7, reads GAGVSQSPSNKVTEKGKDVELRCDPISGHTALYWYRQSLGQGLEFLIYFQGNSAPDKSGLPSDRFSAERTGGSVSTLTIQRTQQEDSAVYLCASSLSSSYEQYFGPGTRLTVT.

This clone came up once. The CDR3 sequence: CASSLYSYLPGELFF. The CDR3 DNA reads TGTGCCAGCAGTTTATATAGCTACCTCCCCGGGGAGCTGTTTTTT. The V gene is TRBV27, the J gene TRBJ2-2; D is ambiguous. CDR3 length equals 15 residues. V dropped 1 base and J dropped 6 bases, with 12 bases sitting between them. The V gene's germline CDR1 is MNHEY and CDR2 SMNVEV (reference sequence).

CDR3: CASSVLAGGYNEQFF. The CDR3 bases are TGTGCCAGCAGCGTATTAGCGGGTGGTTACAATGAGCAGTTCTTC. This chain uses TRBV7-9 with TRBJ2-1; 7 bases align to TRBD2. The V gene end was trimmed by 5 bases and the J gene end by 4 bases; junction bases not matched to a gene: 8. The CDR3 length is 15 residues. Germline V gene sequence: CDR1 SEHNR, CDR2 FQNEAQ (reference sequence). Filled out from reference TRBV7-9 and TRBJ2-1, the complete variable domain reads DTGVSQNPRHKITKRGQNVTFRCDPISEHNRLYWYRQTLGQGPEFLTYFQNEAQLEKSRLLSDRFSAERPKGSFSTLEIQRTEQGDSAMYLCASSVLAGGYNEQFFGPGTRLTVL.

The rearrangement uses TRBV10-3 and TRBJ1-5; TRBD1 matches 11 bases. Trimming cost V 4 bases and J 7 bases; bases outside gene matches: 3. The CDR3 is made up of 14 amino acids. The germline V gene encodes CDR1 ENHRY and CDR2 SYGVKD. The CDR3 DNA is TGTGCCATCAGTGGAGGACAGGGGGCCCAGCCCCAGCATTTT. Amino acid sequence: CAISGGQGAQPQHF.

This clone was seen a handful of times. The genes are TRBV10-3 and TRBJ1-1; 8 bases align to TRBD1. There are 14 residues in the CDR3. Germline V gene lookup returns CDR1 ENHRY and CDR2 SYGVKD. The V and J ends lost 6 bases and 6 bases, in that order; junction bases with no gene match: 9. The CDR3 DNA reads as TGTGCCATCAGCCAGACAGGGGAGGGGGCTGAAGCTTTCTTT. It is translated as CAISQTGEGAEAFF.

The chain recombines TRBV4-3 with TRBJ2-7; D possibly corresponds to TRBD1 (7 bases). Per germline, CDR1 LGHNA and CDR2 YSLEER. V shed 0 bases and J shed 5 bases, with 11 bases lying between them. The CDR3 consists of 14 residues. CDR3 sequence reads: CASSQDRGDNEQYF. As DNA, the CDR3 is TGCGCCAGCAGCCAAGACAGGGGGGATAACGAGCAGTACTTC.

DNA for the CDR3: TGCAGCGTTGTCCCGGGTGACACTGAAGCTTTCTTT. Translating it yields CSVVPGDTEAFF. The V and J genes are TRBV29-1 and TRBJ1-1; D call uncertain. The CDR3 loop spans 12 amino acids. V shed 4 bases and J shed 3 bases, with 9 bases lying between them. Per the germline V gene, CDR1 is SQVTM and CDR2 is ANQGSEA.

The chain has TRBV5-1 and TRBJ2-3, with 7 bases matching TRBD1. J lost 0 bases, V lost 4 bases, and 5 bases had no gene match. The CDR3 is 15 amino acids. Germline V lookup: CDR1 SGHRS, CDR2 YFSETQ. CDR3 sequence: CASSRQGASTDTQYF. The CDR3 DNA reads as TGCGCCAGCAGCCGACAGGGTGCCAGCACAGATACGCAGTATTTT.

The rearrangement uses TRBV29-1 and TRBJ1-1; D gene ambiguous. The V gene lost 5 bases and the J gene lost 11 bases, with 18 bases spanning the gap. This CDR3 has 12 residues. CDR1 and CDR2 from the germline V gene are SQVTM and ANQGSEA. For the CDR3, the DNA is TGCAGCGTTTTCCCGAACGCTAACGAGGCTTTCTTT. Translating gives CSVFPNANEAFF.

This chain connects TRBV28 to TRBJ1-5; TRBD1 agrees at 8 bases. This CDR3 has 14 amino acids. The junction had 5 bases not matched to a gene; V was cut back by 4 bases and J by 6 bases. CDR1 and CDR2 (germline): MDHEN, SYDVKM. The CDR3 loop is CASSSGGAGQPQHF. In DNA form, the CDR3 reads TGTGCCAGCAGTTCAGGGGGCGCGGGTCAGCCCCAGCATTTT.

CDR3 sequence (DNA): TGTGCCACGTCTCTAGCGGGAGTGAAGGATACGCAGTATTTT. Protein sequence: CATSLAGVKDTQYF. The rearrangement uses TRBV24-1 and TRBJ2-3; 10 bases match TRBD2. The ends lost 10 bases at V and 6 bases at J; junction bases unmatched: 9. Germline V gene lookup returns CDR1 KGHDR and CDR2 SFDVKD. The CDR3 is 14 residues long.

This chain links TRBV19 with TRBJ2-7; 9 bases map to TRBD1. The ends lost 5 bases at V and 4 bases at J; junction bases unmatched: 6. The CDR3 consists of 14 residues. The germline V gene has CDR1 LNHDA and CDR2 SQIVND (reference sequence). The CDR3 loop is CASSQQGAVYEQYF. DNA of the CDR3: TGTGCCAGTAGTCAACAGGGGGCTGTATACGAGCAGTACTTC.

The chain couples TRBV19 to TRBJ2-2; 10 positions agree with TRBD1. Looked up from germline, CDR1 is LNHDA and CDR2 is SQIVND (reference sequence). V lost 8 bases to trimming and J lost 4 bases; unmatched junction nucleotides: 1. The CDR3 covers 13 residues. The CDR3 spells CASRTGGTGELFF. The CDR3 region has the DNA TGTGCCAGTCGGACAGGGGGCACCGGGGAGCTGTTTTTT. Full variable domain (outside the CDR3, taken from reference TRBV19 and TRBJ2-2): DGGITQSPKYLFRKEGQNVTLSCEQNLNHDAMYWYRQDPGQGLRLIYYSQIVNDFQKGDIAEGYSVSREKKESFPLTVTSAQKNPTAFYLCASRTGGTGELFFGEGSRLTVL.

This clone was seen more than once but under ten times. V gene TRBV19 combines with J gene TRBJ2-7; 8 bases agree with TRBD2. Trimming cost V 3 bases and J 4 bases; bases outside gene matches: 14. The CDR3 loop spans 17 amino acids. In germline, CDR1 is LNHDA, CDR2 SQIVND (reference sequence). CDR3 residues: CASSIDPPQRERYEQYF. In DNA form, the CDR3 reads TGTGCCAGTAGTATCGACCCCCCCCAGCGGGAGAGGTACGAGCAGTACTTC.